The entry below describes one T cell receptor (beta chain). Its antigen is as yet unknown. This sample is drawn from a study of cytomegalovirus exposure and HLA in healthy donors. Whole-study context: An earlier analysis found 120 million or so unique TCR beta sequences from approximately 200 million T cells.

In the PCR, 60 Vbeta and 13 Jbeta primers were used. Repertoires were generated with immunoSEQ multiplex PCR, while TCRdb's copy carries only in-frame clones and drops some. The data hold 110,000 or so clones, with around 77% observed a single time. In germline, CDR1 is MDHEN, CDR2 SYDVKM. The ends lost 6 bases at V and 4 bases at J; junction bases unmatched: 8. The CDR3 is 15 amino acids. Study observations and caveats: Clonal expansion was found to be greater in HLA-associated TCR beta chains than in equally common others in a later analysis. There were some public TCRs occurring in many donors, but most TCR sequences were rare. Investigators reported under 200 TCR beta chains as tied to cytomegalovirus.

This sequence was found in a man aged 50 to 60 in good health and CMV-seropositive. The specimen was PBMCs. The rearrangement joins TRBV28 to TRBJ2-2; TRBD2 agrees at 7 bases. The CDR3 DNA reads as TGTGCCAGCAGGTCCAGCGGGGAGGGCACCGGGGAGCTGTTTTTT. This codes for CASRSSGEGTGELFF.